This entry lists 20 T cell receptor beta chains sequenced from one sample in a study of long-term antiretroviral therapy in people with HIV (dated by TCRdb to about 2022). The immunoSEQ hsTCRB v3.0 assay was used at survey level resolution to sequence the TRB variable region. Entries here come from immuneACCESS through TCRdb and include only in-frame sequences with V and J called. Some clones fail to appear in such tables; in the studies checked, an unresolved V gene covers under half of the shortfall, and the cause of the remainder is unknown. This sample lists around 21,000 clones; 84% were detected once. The ten biggest clones cover 3% to 4% of the sample. Sequenced material: unsorted PBMCs, taken 1.9 years after starting antiretroviral therapy. The origin of the receptors is a woman aged 50 to 60 with HIV.

The V call is TRBV29-1, the J call TRBJ1-2; TRBD1 might be the D (5 bases). CDR1 is SQVTM and CDR2 is ANQGSEA in the germline V gene. The CDR3 spans 12 residues. The V gene lost 4 bases and the J gene lost 3 bases, with 9 bases spanning the gap. The chain's CDR3 is CSVGTQHYGYTF. CDR3 sequence (DNA): TGCAGCGTTGGGACACAACACTATGGCTACACCTTC. Looking up the rest from reference TRBV29-1 and TRBJ1-2 gives the full variable domain: SAVISQKPSRDICQRGTSLTIQCQVDSQVTMMFWYRQQPGQSLTLIATANQGSEATYESGFVIDKFPISRPNLTFSTLTVSNMSPEDSSIYLCSVGTQHYGYTFGSGTRLTVV.

The V gene is TRBV5-4, the J gene TRBJ2-5; no clear D. The CDR3 is made up of 11 amino acids. Trimming took 3 bases from V and 11 from J, leaving 11 bases between them. Germline V lookup: CDR1 SGHNT, CDR2 YYREEE (reference sequence). The CDR3 region has the DNA TGTGCCAGCAGCTCCGGCCCGTCTCAGTACTTC. Translation gives CASSSGPSQYF.

The chain couples TRBV19 to TRBJ2-5; the D call may be TRBD1 or TRBD2 (6 bases each). Between the trimmed V and J ends, which lost 1 base and 3 bases, there was a span of 18 bases. The CDR3 totals 17 residues. The germline gives CDR1 LNHDA, CDR2 SQIVND (reference sequence). The DNA for the CDR3 is TGTGCCAGTAGTATAGCCCGCGGGACATCGGGGGAAGAGACCCAGTACTTC. This gives the protein CASSIARGTSGEETQYF.

This clone has just a few counts. This sequence joins TRBV2 and TRBJ1-5; a possible D gene is TRBD1 (6 bases). CDR1 SNHLY and CDR2 FYNNEI come from the germline V gene. Trimming removed 5 bases from V and 2 bases from J, with 13 bases in between. The CDR3 totals 15 residues. For the CDR3, the DNA is TGTGCCAGCAGTTCGCACAGGGAGGGCAATCAGCCCCAGCATTTT. Its translation: CASSSHREGNQPQHF. Using reference TRBV2 and TRBJ1-5 for the parts outside the CDR3, the full variable domain is EPEVTQTPSHQVTQMGQEVILRCVPISNHLYFYWYRQILGQKVEFLVSFYNNEISEKSEIFDDQFSVERPDGSNFTLKIRSTKLEDSAMYFCASSSHREGNQPQHFGDGTRLSIL.

The chain joins TRBV28 to TRBJ2-2, with D unresolved. Germline CDR1 is MDHEN and CDR2 is SYDVKM. V lost 3 bases to trimming and J lost 6 bases, with 8 bases between them. This CDR3 is 13 amino acids long. CDR3 nucleotides: TGTGCCAGCAGTTTTTTGACTGCCGGGGAGCTGTTTTTT. It yields the protein CASSFLTAGELFF.

The genes are TRBV7-8 and TRBJ1-5; D is uncertain. The length of the CDR3 is 14 residues. Germline V gene lookup returns CDR1 SGHVS and CDR2 FQNEAQ. Trimming left V 3 bases short and J 8 bases short, with 14 bases between. DNA for the CDR3: TGTGCCAGCAGCTTGGGCGGGGTGGGGAAGCCCCAGCATTTT. Translating it yields CASSLGGVGKPQHF.

The chain links TRBV19 to TRBJ2-3; 8 nucleotides align to TRBD2. Germline lookup yields CDR1 LNHDA and CDR2 SQIVND (reference sequence). V was pared by 8 bases and J by 2 bases, with 12 bases of the junction left unmatched. This CDR3 is built from 16 residues. DNA of the CDR3: TGTGCCAGTGGGAAACAGGCGGGGGGTAACACAGATACGCAGTATTTT. Translated: CASGKQAGGNTDTQYF. The full variable domain, with the rest looked up from reference TRBV19 and TRBJ2-3, is DGGITQSPKYLFRKEGQNVTLSCEQNLNHDAMYWYRQDPGQGLRLIYYSQIVNDFQKGDIAEGYSVSREKKESFPLTVTSAQKNPTAFYLCASGKQAGGNTDTQYFGPGTRLTVL.

The rearrangement links TRBV28 to TRBJ2-2; D is tentatively TRBD1 or TRBD2 (6 bases each). The CDR3 is made up of 14 amino acids. V was pared by 10 bases and J by 6 bases, with 18 bases between. Germline V gene lookup returns CDR1 MDHEN and CDR2 SYDVKM. The CDR3 reads CATFERGVSGELFF. In DNA, the CDR3 is TGTGCCACCTTTGAGAGGGGGGTCTCCGGGGAGCTGTTTTTT.

The genes are TRBV18 and TRBJ1-4; tentatively, D is TRBD1 (5 bases). Trimming took off 1 base at V and 8 bases at J, with 8 bases between the two ends. Per the germline V gene, CDR1 is KGHSH and CDR2 is LQKENI. The CDR3 has 13 residues. The chain's CDR3 is CASSPLRGEKLFF. The CDR3 bases are TGTGCCAGCTCACCACTTAGGGGCGAAAAACTGTTTTTT.

The chain is built from TRBV5-4 and TRBJ2-3, with TRBD2 as a possible D gene (5 bases). The germline V gene encodes CDR1 SGHNT and CDR2 YYREEE (reference sequence). V was pared by 0 bases and J by 3 bases, with 14 bases between. The CDR3 covers 16 residues. CDR3 bases: TGTGCCAGCAGCTTGGGGCTAGGGAGTTTGACAGATACGCAGTATTTT. Translated, it gives CASSLGLGSLTDTQYF.

The CDR3 DNA reads as TGCAGTGCTTCAGACGGGTACGAGCAGTACTTC. Protein product: CSASDGYEQYF. V usage is TRBV20-1 and J usage is TRBJ2-7; D is unclear. V shed 5 bases and J shed 4 bases, with 9 bases lying between them. Germline assignment: CDR1 DFQATT and CDR2 SNEGSKA (reference sequence). This CDR3 is 11 amino acids long.

V usage is TRBV5-1 and J usage is TRBJ2-7; a possible D gene is TRBD2 (6 bases). From germline, CDR1 is SGHRS and CDR2 YFSETQ. This CDR3 contains 14 residues. Trimming removed 5 bases from V and 0 bases from J, with 12 bases in between. The CDR3 DNA reads TGCGCCAGCAGACTAGCCGTGAGCTCCTACGAGCAGTACTTC. Translating gives CASRLAVSSYEQYF.

The J gene is TRBJ1-3, the V gene TRBV7-8, with D hard to call. Germline lookup yields CDR1 SGHVS and CDR2 FQNEAQ. This CDR3 comprises 17 residues. V lost 6 bases and J 0 bases, leaving 18 bases between the germline ends. The CDR3 region is CASSLQGYLSSGNTIYF. In DNA form, the CDR3 reads TGTGCCAGCAGTCTTCAAGGCTACCTAAGCTCTGGAAACACCATATATTTT.

V and J are TRBV30 and TRBJ1-2; D uncertain. From germline, CDR1 is GTSNPN and CDR2 SVGIG (reference sequence). The V gene lost 4 bases and the J gene lost 2 bases, with 11 bases spanning the gap. The CDR3 loop spans 13 amino acids. CDR3 in DNA: TGTGCCTGGACACATGGACCCAACTATGGCTACACCTTC. This encodes CAWTHGPNYGYTF.

V is TRBV18 and J is TRBJ2-5, with D hard to call. Germline V CDR1 and CDR2: KGHSH, LQKENI. CDR3 length: 16 residues. V lost 0 bases and J lost 2, with 13 bases in between. Written as DNA, the CDR3 is TGTGCCAGCTCACCACCTAGGCAGCTGAATCAAGAGACCCAGTACTTC. It is translated as CASSPPRQLNQETQYF.

The chain carries TRBV18 and TRBJ2-5, with 12 bases aligning to TRBD2. J was trimmed by 1 base and V by 6 bases; bases with no gene match: 9. The CDR3 consists of 17 residues. The germline gives CDR1 KGHSH, CDR2 LQKENI. The CDR3, as DNA: TGTGCCAGCTCCCAACTAGCGGGGGGCCTGGGCCAAGAGACCCAGTACTTC. Amino acid sequence: CASSQLAGGLGQETQYF. Looking up the rest from reference TRBV18 and TRBJ2-5 gives the full variable domain: NAGVMQNPRHLVRRRGQEARLRCSPMKGHSHVYWYRQLPEEGLKFMVYLQKENIIDESGMPKERFSAEFPKEGPSILRIQQVVRGDSAAYFCASSQLAGGLGQETQYFGPGTRLLVL.

The CDR3 reads CASSLAGGPDTQYF. CDR3 in DNA: TGTGCCAGTAGTTTGGCGGGGGGGCCTGATACGCAGTATTTT. The chain couples TRBV19 to TRBJ2-3, with 9 positions matching TRBD2. This CDR3 is 14 amino acids long. The V and J ends lost 5 bases and 6 bases, in that order; junction bases with no gene match: 6. Germline lookup yields CDR1 LNHDA and CDR2 SQIVND (reference sequence). Using reference TRBV19 and TRBJ2-3 for the parts outside the CDR3, the full variable domain is DGGITQSPKYLFRKEGQNVTLSCEQNLNHDAMYWYRQDPGQGLRLIYYSQIVNDFQKGDIAEGYSVSREKKESFPLTVTSAQKNPTAFYLCASSLAGGPDTQYFGPGTRLTVL.

This clone came up once. The chain carries TRBV7-9 and TRBJ2-3; the D call may be TRBD1 or TRBD2 (5 bases each). This CDR3 has 14 amino acids. The ends were cut back, 1 base at V and 5 bases at J, with 10 bases in the middle. The germline CDR1 and CDR2 sequences are SEHNR and FQNEAQ (reference sequence). The CDR3 DNA follows: TGTGCCAGCAGCTTAGTCGGGGCCTTAGATACGCAGTATTTT. This codes for CASSLVGALDTQYF.

The chain recombines TRBV6-6 with TRBJ2-3, with TRBD2 matching over 11 bases. CDR1 and CDR2 (germline): MNHNY, SVGAGI (reference sequence). V shed 6 bases and J 6 bases; nucleotides not matched to a gene: 11. This CDR3 region has 16 residues. This chain's CDR3 is CASRHTGLAVQDTQYF. In nucleotides, the CDR3 is TGTGCCAGCAGGCATACGGGACTAGCGGTCCAGGATACGCAGTATTTT.

In DNA form, the CDR3 reads TGCGCCAGCAGCCTCAGCGGGGCGGGCAATGAGCAGTTCTTC. Translation: CASSLSGAGNEQFF. The chain uses TRBV5-1 and TRBJ2-1, with TRBD2 matching over 7 bases. V lost 4 bases to trimming and J lost 6 bases; unmatched junction nucleotides: 7. Germline V CDR1 and CDR2: SGHRS, YFSETQ. The CDR3 contains 14 residues.